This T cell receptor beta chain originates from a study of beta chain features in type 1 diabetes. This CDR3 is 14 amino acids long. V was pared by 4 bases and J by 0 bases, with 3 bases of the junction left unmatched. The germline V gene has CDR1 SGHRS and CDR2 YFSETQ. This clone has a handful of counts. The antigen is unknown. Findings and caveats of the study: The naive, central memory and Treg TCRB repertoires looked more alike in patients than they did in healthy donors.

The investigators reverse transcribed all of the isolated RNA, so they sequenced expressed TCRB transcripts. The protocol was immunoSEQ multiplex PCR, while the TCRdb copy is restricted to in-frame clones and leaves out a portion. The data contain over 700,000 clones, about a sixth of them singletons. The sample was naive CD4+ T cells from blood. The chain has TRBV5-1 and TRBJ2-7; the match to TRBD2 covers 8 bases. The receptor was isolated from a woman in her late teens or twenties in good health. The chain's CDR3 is CASSPGTSSYEQYF. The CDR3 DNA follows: TGCGCCAGCAGCCCCGGGACTAGCTCCTACGAGCAGTACTTC.